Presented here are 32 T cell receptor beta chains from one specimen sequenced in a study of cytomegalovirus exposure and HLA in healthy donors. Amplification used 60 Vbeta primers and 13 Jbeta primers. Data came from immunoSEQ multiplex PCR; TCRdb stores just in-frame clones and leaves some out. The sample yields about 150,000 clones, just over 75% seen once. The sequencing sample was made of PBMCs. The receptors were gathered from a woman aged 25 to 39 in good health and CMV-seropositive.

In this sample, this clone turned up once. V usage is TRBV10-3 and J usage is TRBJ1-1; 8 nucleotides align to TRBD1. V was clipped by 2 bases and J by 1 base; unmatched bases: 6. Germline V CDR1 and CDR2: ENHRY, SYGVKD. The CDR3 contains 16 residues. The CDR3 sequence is CAISEAGGARNTEAFF. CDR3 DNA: TGTGCCATCAGTGAGGCAGGGGGCGCAAGGAACACTGAAGCTTTCTTT.

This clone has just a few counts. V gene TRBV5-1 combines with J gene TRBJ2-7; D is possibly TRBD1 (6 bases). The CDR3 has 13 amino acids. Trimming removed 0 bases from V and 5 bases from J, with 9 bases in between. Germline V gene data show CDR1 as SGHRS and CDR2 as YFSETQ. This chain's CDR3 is CASSLGQDHEQYF. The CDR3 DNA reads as TGCGCCAGCAGCTTGGGACAGGACCACGAGCAGTACTTC.

CDR3 loop: CASSQEFREQPQHF. CDR3 sequence (DNA): TGCGCCAGCAGCCAAGAATTTCGGGAGCAGCCCCAGCATTTT. This chain uses TRBV4-1 with TRBJ1-5; D gene unclear. V gave up 0 bases and J gave up 7 bases, with 10 bases separating them. CDR1 is MGHRA and CDR2 is YSYEKL in the germline V gene. CDR3 length equals 14 residues.

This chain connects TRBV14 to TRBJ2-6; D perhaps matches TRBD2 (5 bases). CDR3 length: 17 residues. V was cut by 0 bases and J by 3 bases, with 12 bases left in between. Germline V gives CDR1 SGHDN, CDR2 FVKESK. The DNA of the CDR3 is TGTGCCAGCAGCCAAGATAGGAGGAGCTTTGGGGCCAACGTCCTGACTTTC. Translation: CASSQDRRSFGANVLTF.

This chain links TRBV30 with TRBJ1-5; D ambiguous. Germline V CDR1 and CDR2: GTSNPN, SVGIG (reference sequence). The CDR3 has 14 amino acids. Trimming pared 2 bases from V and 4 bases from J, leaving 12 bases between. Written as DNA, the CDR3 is TGTGCCTGGAGTTACGAGATTTCAAATCAGCCCCAGCATTTT. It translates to CAWSYEISNQPQHF. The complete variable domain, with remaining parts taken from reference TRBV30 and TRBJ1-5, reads SQTIHQWPATLVQPVGSPLSLECTVEGTSNPNLYWYRQAAGRGLQLLFYSVGIGQISSEVPQNLSASRPQDRQFILSSKKLLLSDSGFYLCAWSYEISNQPQHFGDGTRLSIL.

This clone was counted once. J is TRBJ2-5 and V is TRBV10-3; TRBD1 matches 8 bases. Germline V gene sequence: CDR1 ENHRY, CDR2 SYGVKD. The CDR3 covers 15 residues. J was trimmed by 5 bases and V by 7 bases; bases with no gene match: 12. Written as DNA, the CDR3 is TGTGCCATCAAACTCGGACAGGGTGTTGCCGAGACCCAGTACTTC. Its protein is CAIKLGQGVAETQYF.

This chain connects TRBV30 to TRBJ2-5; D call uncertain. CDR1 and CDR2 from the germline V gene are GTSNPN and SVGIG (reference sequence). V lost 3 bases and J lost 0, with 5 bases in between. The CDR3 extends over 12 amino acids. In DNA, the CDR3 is TGTGCCTGGAGCCCAGACCAAGAGACCCAGTACTTC. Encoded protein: CAWSPDQETQYF.

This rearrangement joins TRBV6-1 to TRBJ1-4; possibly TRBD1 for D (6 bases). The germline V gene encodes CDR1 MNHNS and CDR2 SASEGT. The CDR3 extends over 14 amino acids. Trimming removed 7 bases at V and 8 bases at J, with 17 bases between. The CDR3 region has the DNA TGTGCCAGCACAGGGGTGTCCCTAGGGGAAAAACTGTTTTTT. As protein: CASTGVSLGEKLFF.

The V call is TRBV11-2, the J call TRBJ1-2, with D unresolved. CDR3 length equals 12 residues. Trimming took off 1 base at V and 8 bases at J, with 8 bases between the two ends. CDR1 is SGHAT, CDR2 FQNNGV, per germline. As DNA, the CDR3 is TGTGCCAGCAGCTTAGGCTCGGAGGGCTACACCTTC. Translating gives CASSLGSEGYTF. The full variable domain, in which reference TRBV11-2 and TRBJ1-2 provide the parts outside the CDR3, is EAGVAQSPRYKIIEKRQSVAFWCNPISGHATLYWYQQILGQGPKLLIQFQNNGVVDDSQLPKDRFSAERLKGVDSTLKIQPAKLEDSAVYLCASSLGSEGYTFGSGTRLTVV.

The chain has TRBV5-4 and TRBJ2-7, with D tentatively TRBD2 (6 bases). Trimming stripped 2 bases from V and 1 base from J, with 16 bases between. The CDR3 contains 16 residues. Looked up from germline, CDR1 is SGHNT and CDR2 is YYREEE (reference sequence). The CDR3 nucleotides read TGTGCCAGCAGCTTCGGGCCCATAGCGGAATCCTACGAGCAGTACTTC. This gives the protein CASSFGPIAESYEQYF.

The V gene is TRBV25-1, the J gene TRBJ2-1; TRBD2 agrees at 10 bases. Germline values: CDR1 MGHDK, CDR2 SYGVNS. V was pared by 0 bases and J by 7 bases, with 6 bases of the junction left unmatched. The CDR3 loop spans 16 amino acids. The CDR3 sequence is CASSEYRSGRVNEQFF. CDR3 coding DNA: TGTGCCAGCAGTGAATATCGAAGCGGGAGGGTAAATGAGCAGTTCTTC.

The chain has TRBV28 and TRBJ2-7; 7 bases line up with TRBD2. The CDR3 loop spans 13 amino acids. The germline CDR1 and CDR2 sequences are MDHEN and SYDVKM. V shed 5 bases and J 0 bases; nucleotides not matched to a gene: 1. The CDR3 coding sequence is TGTGCCAGCAGTCGGACTAGCTCCTACGAGCAGTACTTC. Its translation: CASSRTSSYEQYF.

CDR3 amino acids: CATSRDYGSGGNTEAFF. The CDR3 nucleotides are TGTGCCACCAGCAGAGATTATGGCAGCGGCGGGAACACTGAAGCTTTCTTT. The chain employs TRBV15 and TRBJ1-1; D is undetermined. There are 17 residues in the CDR3. Germline V lookup: CDR1 LNHNV, CDR2 YYDKDF (reference sequence). V lost 0 bases and J lost 1, with 15 bases in between.

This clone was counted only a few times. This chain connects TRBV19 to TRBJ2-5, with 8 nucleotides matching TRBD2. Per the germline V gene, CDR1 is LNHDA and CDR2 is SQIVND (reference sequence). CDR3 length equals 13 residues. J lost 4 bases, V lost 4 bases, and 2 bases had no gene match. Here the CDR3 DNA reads TGTGCCAGTAGTAGCGGGAGGCGAGAGACCCAGTACTTC. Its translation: CASSSGRRETQYF.

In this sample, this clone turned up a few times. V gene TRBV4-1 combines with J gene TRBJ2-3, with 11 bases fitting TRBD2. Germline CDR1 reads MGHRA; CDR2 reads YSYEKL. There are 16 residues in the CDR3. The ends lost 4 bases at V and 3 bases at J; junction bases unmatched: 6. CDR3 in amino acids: CASSRTIAGGTDTQYF. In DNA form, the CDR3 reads TGCGCCAGCAGCCGGACGATAGCGGGAGGGACAGATACGCAGTATTTT.

The chain's CDR3 is CASNDPGTGINYGYTF. The DNA for the CDR3 is TGTGCCAGTAACGATCCCGGGACAGGGATTAACTATGGCTACACCTTC. This chain uses TRBV19 with TRBJ1-2, with 9 bases lining up with TRBD1. J lost 1 base, V lost 7 bases, and 10 bases had no gene match. CDR1 and CDR2 (germline): LNHDA, SQIVND (reference sequence). This CDR3 spans 16 amino acids.

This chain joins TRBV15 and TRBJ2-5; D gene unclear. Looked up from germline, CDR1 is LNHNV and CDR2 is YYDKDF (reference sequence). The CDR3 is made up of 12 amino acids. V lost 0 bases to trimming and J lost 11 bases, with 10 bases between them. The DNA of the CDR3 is TGTGCCACCAGCAGAGACCGCAGACAACAGTACTTC. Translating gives CATSRDRRQQYF.

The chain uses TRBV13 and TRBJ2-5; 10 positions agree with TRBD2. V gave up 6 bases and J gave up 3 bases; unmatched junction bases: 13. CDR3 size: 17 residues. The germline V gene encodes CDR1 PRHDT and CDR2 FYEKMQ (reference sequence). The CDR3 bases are TGTGCCAGCAGTTCGACAGAAAGCGGGAGGGCAAAAGAGACCCAGTACTTC. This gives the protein CASSSTESGRAKETQYF. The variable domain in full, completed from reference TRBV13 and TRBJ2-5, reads AAGVIQSPRHLIKEKRETATLKCYPIPRHDTVYWYQQGPGQDPQFLISFYEKMQSDKGSIPDRFSAQQFSDYHSELNMSSLELGDSALYFCASSSTESGRAKETQYFGPGTRLLVL.

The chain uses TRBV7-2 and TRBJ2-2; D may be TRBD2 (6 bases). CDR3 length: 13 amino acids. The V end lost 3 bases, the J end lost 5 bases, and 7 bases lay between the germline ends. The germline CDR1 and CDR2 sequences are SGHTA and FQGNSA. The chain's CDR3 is CASSFAGTGELFF. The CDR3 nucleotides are TGTGCCAGCAGCTTCGCGGGGACCGGGGAGCTGTTTTTT.

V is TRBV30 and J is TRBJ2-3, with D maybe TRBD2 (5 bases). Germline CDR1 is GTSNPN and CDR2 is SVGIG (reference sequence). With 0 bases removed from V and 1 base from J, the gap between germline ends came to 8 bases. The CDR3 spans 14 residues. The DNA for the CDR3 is TGTGCCTGGAGTGTGCCGCGGGGCACAGATACGCAGTATTTT. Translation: CAWSVPRGTDTQYF.

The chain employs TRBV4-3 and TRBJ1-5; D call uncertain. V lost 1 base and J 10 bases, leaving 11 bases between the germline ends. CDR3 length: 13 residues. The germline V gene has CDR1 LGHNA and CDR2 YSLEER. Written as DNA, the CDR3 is TGCGCCAGCAGCCAAGTCCTAGGTCAACCCCAGCATTTT. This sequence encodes CASSQVLGQPQHF.

In DNA form, the CDR3 reads TGTGCCAGCAGATCCGGAGGCTCTAACTATGGCTACACCTTC. It translates to CASRSGGSNYGYTF. This chain uses TRBV7-9 with TRBJ1-2; D is ambiguous. Looked up from germline, CDR1 is SEHNR and CDR2 is FQNEAQ (reference sequence). V lost 6 bases, J lost 0 bases, and 11 bases lay in between. The CDR3 is made up of 14 amino acids.

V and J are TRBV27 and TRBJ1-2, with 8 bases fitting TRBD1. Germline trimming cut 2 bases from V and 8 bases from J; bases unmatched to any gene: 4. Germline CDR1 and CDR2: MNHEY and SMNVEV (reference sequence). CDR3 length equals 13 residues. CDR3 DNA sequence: TGTGCCAGCAGTTTACAGGGGGCGAGCGGCTACACCTTC. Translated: CASSLQGASGYTF.

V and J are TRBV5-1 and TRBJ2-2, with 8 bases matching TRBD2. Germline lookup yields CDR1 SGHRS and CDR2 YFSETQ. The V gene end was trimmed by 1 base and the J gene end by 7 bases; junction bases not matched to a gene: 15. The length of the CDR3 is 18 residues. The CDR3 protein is CASSLRPPSGLSSGELFF. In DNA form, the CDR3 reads TGCGCCAGCAGCTTGAGGCCCCCTAGCGGGCTAAGCAGCGGGGAGCTGTTTTTT.

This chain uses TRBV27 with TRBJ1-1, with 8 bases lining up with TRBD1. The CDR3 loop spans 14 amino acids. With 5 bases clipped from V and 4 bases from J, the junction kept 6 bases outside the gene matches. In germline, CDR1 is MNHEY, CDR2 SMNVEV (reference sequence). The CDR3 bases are TGTGCCAGCAGTCCTGACAGGGGCGGCACTGAAGCTTTCTTT. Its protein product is CASSPDRGGTEAFF.

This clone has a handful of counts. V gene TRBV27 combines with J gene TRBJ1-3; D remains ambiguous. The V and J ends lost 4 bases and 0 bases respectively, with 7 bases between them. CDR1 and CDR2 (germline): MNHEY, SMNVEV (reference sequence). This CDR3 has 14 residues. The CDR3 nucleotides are TGTGCCAGCAGTTCCCGGGACTCTGGAAACACCATATATTTT. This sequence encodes CASSSRDSGNTIYF.

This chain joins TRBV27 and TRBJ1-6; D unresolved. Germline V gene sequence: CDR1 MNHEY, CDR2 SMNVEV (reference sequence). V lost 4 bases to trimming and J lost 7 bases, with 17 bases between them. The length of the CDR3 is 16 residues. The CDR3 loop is CASSWEGVLMNSPLHF. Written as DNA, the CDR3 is TGTGCCAGCAGTTGGGAGGGCGTATTGATGAATTCACCCCTCCACTTT.

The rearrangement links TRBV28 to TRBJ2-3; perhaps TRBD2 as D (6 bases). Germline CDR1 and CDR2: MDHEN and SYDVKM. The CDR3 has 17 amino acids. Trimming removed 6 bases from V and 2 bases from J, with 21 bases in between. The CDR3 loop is CASSLVGDSGFTDTQYF. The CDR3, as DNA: TGTGCCAGCAGCCTGGTGGGCGATAGCGGATTCACAGATACGCAGTATTTT.

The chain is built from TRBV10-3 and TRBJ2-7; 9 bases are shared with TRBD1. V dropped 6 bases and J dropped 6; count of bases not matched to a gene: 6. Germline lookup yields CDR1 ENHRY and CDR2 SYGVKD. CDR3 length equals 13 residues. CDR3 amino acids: CAIRPGQGGEQYF. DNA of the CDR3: TGTGCCATCAGGCCGGGACAGGGAGGCGAGCAGTACTTC.

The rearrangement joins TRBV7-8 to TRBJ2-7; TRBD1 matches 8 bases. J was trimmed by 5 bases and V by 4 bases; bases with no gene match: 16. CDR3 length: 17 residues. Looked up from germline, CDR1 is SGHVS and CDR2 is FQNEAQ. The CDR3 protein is CASSSKARPGGVDEQYF. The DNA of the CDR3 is TGTGCCAGCAGCTCAAAAGCCCGGCCAGGGGGCGTGGACGAGCAGTACTTC.

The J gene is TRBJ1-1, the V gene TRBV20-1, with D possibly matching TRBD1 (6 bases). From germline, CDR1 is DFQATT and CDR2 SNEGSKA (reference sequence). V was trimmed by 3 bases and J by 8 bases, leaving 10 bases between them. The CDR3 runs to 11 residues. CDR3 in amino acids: CSARGTPEAFF. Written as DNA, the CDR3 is TGCAGTGCTAGGGGGACACCCGAAGCTTTCTTT.

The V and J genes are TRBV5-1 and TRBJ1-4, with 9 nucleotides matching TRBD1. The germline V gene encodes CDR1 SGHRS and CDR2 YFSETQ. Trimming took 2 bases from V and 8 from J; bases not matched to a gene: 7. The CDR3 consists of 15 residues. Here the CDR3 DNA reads TGCGCCAGCAGCTTAACGACAGGGGGTGCCGAAAAACTGTTTTTT. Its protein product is CASSLTTGGAEKLFF.